Given below is one T cell receptor beta chain in context. The sample comes from a study of response to subunit inactivated influenza vaccine. V shed 7 bases and J shed 2 bases, with 15 bases lying between them. The CDR3 runs 14 residues. TCRdb passed the RT-PCR reads through MiXCR, listing each CDR3 protein once. The sample contains hundreds of thousands of distinct CDR3 sequences, 20% to 25% of which appear only once. This receptor was identified in a man aged 50-75 years who received an inactivated influenza vaccine. The sample consisted of PBMCs from blood, taken approximately 22 months after vaccination. The chain recombines TRBV12-3 or TRBV12-4 with TRBJ2-7; D unresolved. The CDR3 nucleotides are TGTGCCAGCACCCCTGCTACAAACGCCTACGAGCAGTACTTC. This sequence encodes CASTPATNAYEQYF.